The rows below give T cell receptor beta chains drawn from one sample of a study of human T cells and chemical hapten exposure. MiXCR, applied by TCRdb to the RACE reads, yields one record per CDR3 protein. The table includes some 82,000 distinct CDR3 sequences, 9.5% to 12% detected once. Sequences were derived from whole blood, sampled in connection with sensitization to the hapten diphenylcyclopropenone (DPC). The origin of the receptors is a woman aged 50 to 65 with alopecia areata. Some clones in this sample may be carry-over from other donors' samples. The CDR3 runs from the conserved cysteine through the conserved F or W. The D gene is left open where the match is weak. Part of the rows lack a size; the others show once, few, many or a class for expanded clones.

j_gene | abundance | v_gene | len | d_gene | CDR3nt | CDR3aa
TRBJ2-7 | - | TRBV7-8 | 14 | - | TGTGCCAGCAGCCCACGGGATAACAGGGCTGAGCAGTACTTC | CASSPRDNRAEQYF
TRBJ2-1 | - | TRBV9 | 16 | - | TGTGCCAGCAGCGTAGGACCTGGAAGCTCCTACAATGAGCAGTTCTTC | CASSVGPGSSYNEQFF
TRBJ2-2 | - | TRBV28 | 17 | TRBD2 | TGTGCCAGCAGTTTTTTTCCAGCGGGAGGTGACACCGTGGAGCTGTTTTTT | CASSFFPAGGDTVELFF
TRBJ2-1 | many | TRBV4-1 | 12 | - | TGCGCCAGCAGCCCGGGAGTGAATGAGCAGTTCTTC | CASSPGVNEQFF
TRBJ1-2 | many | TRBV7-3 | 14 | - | TGTGCCAGCAGCCTGGGAGCAGGGAACTATGGCTACACCTTC | CASSLGAGNYGYTF
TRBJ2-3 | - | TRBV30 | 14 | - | TGTGCCCTTCGGAGCGGGTCTAGCACAGATACGCTGTATTTT | CALRSGSSTDTLYF
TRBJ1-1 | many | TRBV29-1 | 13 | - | TGCAGCGTTGACAGGCAGGGGAACACTGAAGCTTTCTTT | CSVDRQGNTEAFF
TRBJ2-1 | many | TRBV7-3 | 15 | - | TGTGCCAGCAGCCAAGTTTCGGGCCGAGCTATGGAGCAGTTCTTC | CASSQVSGRAMEQFF
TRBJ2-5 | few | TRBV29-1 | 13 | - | TGCAGCGTTGAGTGGGGGCCTGGGGAGACCCAGTACTTC | CSVEWGPGETQYF
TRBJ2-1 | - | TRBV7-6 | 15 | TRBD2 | TGTGCCAGCAGCTCAGCGGGAGCGAGGTACAATGAGCAGTTCTTC | CASSSAGARYNEQFF
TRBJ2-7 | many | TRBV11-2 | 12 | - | TGTGCCAGCAGCTTAGAGGTTTACGAGCAGTACTTC | CASSLEVYEQYF
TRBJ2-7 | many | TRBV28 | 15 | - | TGTGCCAGCAGTTTTCACCGAGCTAGAGGCTACGAGCAGTACTTC | CASSFHRARGYEQYF
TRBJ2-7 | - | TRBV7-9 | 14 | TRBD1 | TGTGCCAGCAGCCCGGGACAGGGGGCCGGGGAGCAGTACTTC | CASSPGQGAGEQYF
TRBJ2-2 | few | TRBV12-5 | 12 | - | TGTGCTAGTGGCCCCCAAACCGGGGAGCTGTTTTTT | CASGPQTGELFF
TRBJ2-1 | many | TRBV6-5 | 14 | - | TGTGCCAGCAGTTACTATCAGTCCTACAATGAGCAGTTCTTC | CASSYYQSYNEQFF
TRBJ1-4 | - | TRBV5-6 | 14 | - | TGTGCCAGCAGCTTGCGTCCAGAAGGGGAAAAACTGTTTTTT | CASSLRPEGEKLFF
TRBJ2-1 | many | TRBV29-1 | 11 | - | TGCAGCGCCTTGGACAGTTATGAGCAGTTCTTC | CSALDSYEQFF
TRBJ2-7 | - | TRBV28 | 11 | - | TGTGCTACCGGGTCCCAGGCCCAGCAGTACTTC | CATGSQAQQYF
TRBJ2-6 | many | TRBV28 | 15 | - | TGTGCCAGCAGTTTGAAAGTCTCTGGGGCCAACGTCCTGACTTTC | CASSLKVSGANVLTF
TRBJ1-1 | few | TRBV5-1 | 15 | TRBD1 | TGCGCCAGCAGCCCCGGTGGGACAGGGGTAACTGAAGCTTTCTTT | CASSPGGTGVTEAFF